This TCR beta chain stems from a study of shared clonotypes between healthy human individuals. General study results and limits: Among donors, sharing of clonotypes was expected to be affected by sequencing depth.

From CD4+ cells came CD45RA+ naive and CD45RA-negative memory subsets. Of note for this clone: Its antigen remains unidentified.

Produced via immunoSEQ multiplex PCR; TCRdb's table is partial and in-frame only. Among under 600,000 clones listed, 90% to 97% were seen once. Germline V gene sequence: CDR1 SGDLS, CDR2 YYNGEE. The CDR3 sequence is 14 residues long. With 3 bases removed from V and 0 bases from J, the gap between germline ends came to 9 bases. This clonotype was obtained from a woman in her thirties in good health. Material: naive CD4+ T cells sorted from blood. Subset indicated: CD45RA+ positively selected. The chain uses TRBV9 and TRBJ2-5; D might be TRBD1 (6 bases). Here the CDR3 reads CASSARGHQETQYF. The CDR3 DNA follows: TGTGCCAGCAGCGCCAGGGGTCACCAAGAGACCCAGTACTTC.